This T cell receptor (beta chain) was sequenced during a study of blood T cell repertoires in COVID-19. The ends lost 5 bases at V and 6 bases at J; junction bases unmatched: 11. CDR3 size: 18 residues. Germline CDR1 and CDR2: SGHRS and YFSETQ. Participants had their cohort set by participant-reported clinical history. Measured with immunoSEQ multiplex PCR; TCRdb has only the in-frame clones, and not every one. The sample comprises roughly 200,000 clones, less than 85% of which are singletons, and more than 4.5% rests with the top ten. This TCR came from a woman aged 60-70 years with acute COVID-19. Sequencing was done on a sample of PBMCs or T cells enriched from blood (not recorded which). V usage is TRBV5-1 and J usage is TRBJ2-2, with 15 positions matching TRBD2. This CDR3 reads CASRLSGTSGRYSGELFF. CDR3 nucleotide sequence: TGCGCCAGCAGGTTATCCGGGACTAGCGGGAGGTATTCCGGGGAGCTGTTTTTT.